Sequencing of this T cell receptor (beta chain) was carried out in a study of blood T cell repertoires in COVID-19. Study information: From the United States, Italy and Spain came samples of acute and convalescent COVID-19. PBMCs, B-cell-depleted T cells, or T cells provided the cDNA or gDNA that made up the material.

The CDR3 contains 17 residues. Germline assignment: CDR1 MDHEN and CDR2 SYDVKM. V lost 5 bases, J lost 1 base, and 6 bases stayed unmatched. Original handling: Estimated nucleated cell counts came from reference gene primer amplification. The assay was immunoSEQ multiplex PCR, and TCRdb's table has in-frame clones only and misses some. V and J calls and clone size are as listed in that table; D and trimming were resolved from the DNA. The sample includes almost 20,000 clones, approximately 93% of them seen just once. This rearrangement joins TRBV28 to TRBJ2-2; 11 positions agree with TRBD2. The clonotype was recovered from a woman aged 45-59 years with active COVID-19. The sequenced sample consisted of peripheral blood. The DNA of the CDR3 is TGTGCCAGCAGTCCCCATAGCGGGAGGGAGAACACCGGGGAGCTGTTTTTT. Protein product: CASSPHSGRENTGELFF.